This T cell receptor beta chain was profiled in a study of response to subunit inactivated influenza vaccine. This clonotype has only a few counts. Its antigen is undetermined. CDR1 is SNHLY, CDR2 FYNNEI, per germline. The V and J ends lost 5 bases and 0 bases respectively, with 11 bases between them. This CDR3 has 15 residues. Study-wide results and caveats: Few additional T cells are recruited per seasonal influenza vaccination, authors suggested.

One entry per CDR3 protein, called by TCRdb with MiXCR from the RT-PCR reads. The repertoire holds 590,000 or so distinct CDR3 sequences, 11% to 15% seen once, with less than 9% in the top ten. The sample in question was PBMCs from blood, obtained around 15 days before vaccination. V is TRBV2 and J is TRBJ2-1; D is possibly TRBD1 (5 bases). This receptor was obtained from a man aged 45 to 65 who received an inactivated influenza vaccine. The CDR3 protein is CASSLQVYSYNEQFF. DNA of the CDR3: TGTGCCAGCAGTTTACAGGTATACTCCTACAATGAGCAGTTCTTC.